These T cell receptor beta chains were read from a single sample in a study of regulatory T cells in long-lasting Graves disease. TCRdb re-called the multiplex PCR reads with MiXCR, one entry per CDR3 protein. Counted here are some 500,000 distinct CDR3 sequences, roughly 13% occurring once; the ten biggest clones make up roughly 10%. Separately, the same data were catalogued under a study of T cells in Graves' hyperthyroidism and ophthalmopathy.

The specimen was peripheral blood mononuclear cells (PBMCs), collected at new diagnosis, from a patient treated with antithyroid drugs. The source is a man aged 30 to 39 with Graves disease. CDR3s include the opening cysteine and the closing phenylalanine or tryptophan. The D gene is left open where the match is weak. Clone size is given for some rows only: seen once, a few or many times, or a class if the clone is expanded.

>many|TRBV27|TRBD1|TRBJ1-1
TGTGCCAGCAGCCTGACAGGGGCGAACACTGAAGCTTTCTTT
CASSLTGANTEAFF
>many|TRBV11-3|.|TRBJ2-7
TGTGCCAGCAGTATGTATCCCGAGGACGAGCAGTACTTC
CASSMYPEDEQYF
>few|TRBV5-6|TRBD2|TRBJ2-1
TGTGCCAGCAGCTGGGGGGAGCTAGCGGGAGGACACGAGCAGTTCTTC
CASSWGELAGGHEQFF
>few|TRBV15|.|TRBJ2-5
TGTGCCACCAGCAGAGGGGTCACGGCAGGGGAGGCCCAGTACTTC
CATSRGVTAGEAQYF
>many|TRBV29-1|.|TRBJ1-2
TGCAGCGTGGCCTACGATGGCTACACCTTC
CSVAYDGYTF
>.|TRBV7-9|TRBD2|TRBJ2-3
TGTGCCAGCAGTTCAGGGACTAGCGGGACAGGCACAGATACGCAGTATTTT
CASSSGTSGTGTDTQYF
>few|TRBV20-1|TRBD1|TRBJ1-4
TGCAGTGCCGGGGACAGCCGGGATCTTTTAGAAAAACTGTTTTTT
CSAGDSRDLLEKLFF
>.|TRBV27|.|TRBJ2-4
TGTGCCAGCAGTTTAGACCCTTTTGGCAAAAACATTCAGTACTTC
CASSLDPFGKNIQYF
>.|TRBV5-1|.|TRBJ2-4
TGCGCCAGCAGGGCCGGACTCCGTCGATTAGCCAAAAACATTCAGTACTTC
CASRAGLRRLAKNIQYF
>many|TRBV5-1|TRBD2|TRBJ2-1
TGCGCCAGCAGCCCGGAGACTAGCGATGAGCAGTTCTTC
CASSPETSDEQFF
>many|TRBV11-2|TRBD1|TRBJ1-2
TGTGCCAGCAGCACCGGGGACAGGGATATCCATGGCTACACCTTC
CASSTGDRDIHGYTF
>.|TRBV20-1|TRBD2|TRBJ2-3
TGCAGTGCAAGACTAGCGGGATTTACAGATACGCAGTATTTT
CSARLAGFTDTQYF
>many|TRBV3-1|.|TRBJ2-3
TGTGCCAGCAGCCCGAAGAGAAGCACAGATACGCAGTATTTT
CASSPKRSTDTQYF
>few|TRBV27|TRBD1|TRBJ2-6
TGTGCCAGCAGCCCCTCCCGGGACAGCAACGTCCTGACTTTC
CASSPSRDSNVLTF
>many|TRBV20-1|TRBD2|TRBJ2-5
TGCAGTGGCGATAGCGGGAAGAGCCAAGAGACCCAGTACTTC
CSGDSGKSQETQYF
>many|TRBV12-3/TRBV12-4|.|TRBJ2-7
TGTGCCAGCAGTTTGGGAGTCGGGGGAGGCCACGAGCAGTACTTC
CASSLGVGGGHEQYF
>.|TRBV18|.|TRBJ2-2
TGTGCCAGCTCACCACCCGGGAGTCGTGGCACCGGGGAGCTGTTTTTT
CASSPPGSRGTGELFF
>.|TRBV20-1|TRBD2|TRBJ2-1
TGCAGTGCTAGATATTGGGTGGCGGGAGACTATGAGCAGTTCTTC
CSARYWVAGDYEQFF
>many|TRBV6-2/TRBV6-3|.|TRBJ1-5
TGTGCCAGCAGCGAGCGGTTACAGCATTATAGCAATCAGCCCCAGCATTTT
CASSERLQHYSNQPQHF
>many|TRBV15|.|TRBJ1-2
TGTGCCACCAGCAGAGATACGCGAGGGGGGGAGAGGCGAGGCTACACCTTC
CATSRDTRGGERRGYTF
>many|TRBV2|.|TRBJ2-5
TGTGCCAGCGTGGGCGCCCCGGAGACCCAGTACTTC
CASVGAPETQYF
>many|TRBV28|.|TRBJ2-1
TGTGCCGGCTTGGGACCGGCGGGGGAGCAGTTCTTC
CAGLGPAGEQFF
>many|TRBV10-3|TRBD2|TRBJ2-7
TGTGCCATCAGCGCGACTAGCGGGTACGAGCAGTACTTC
CAISATSGYEQYF
>many|TRBV28|TRBD1|TRBJ2-5
TGTGCCAGCAGATCACCCAGGACAGGCACCAGAGAGACCCAGTACTTC
CASRSPRTGTRETQYF
>many|TRBV20-1|.|TRBJ2-7
TGCAGTGCCACGACTGATTCCTACGAGCAGTACTTC
CSATTDSYEQYF
>many|TRBV2|.|TRBJ2-7
TGTGCCAGCAGTGATGGCCCCGGTCGTTGGCAGTACTTC
CASSDGPGRWQYF
>.|TRBV9|TRBD1|TRBJ1-4
TGTGCCAGCAGCGGTCTACAGGGGGCGGTTGAAAAACTGTTTTTT
CASSGLQGAVEKLFF
>.|TRBV29-1|.|TRBJ1-2
TGCAGCGTTGAACCGGGGGTCGGGTATGGCTACACCTTC
CSVEPGVGYGYTF
>many|TRBV6-5|.|TRBJ1-2
TGTGCCAGCAGTTACCGGCAGTTCAACGGCTACACCTTC
CASSYRQFNGYTF
>many|TRBV15|.|TRBJ2-7
TGTGCCACCAGCAGAGTCACAGGGAGCGAGCAGTACTTC
CATSRVTGSEQYF
>many|TRBV6-1|TRBD1|TRBJ2-7
TGTGCCAGCACTGTCACCGGGACAGGGGGCCACGAGCAGTACTTC
CASTVTGTGGHEQYF
>many|TRBV6-1|.|TRBJ1-1
TGTGCCAGCAGTCCAGAGGACATCTTCACTGAAGCTTTCTTT
CASSPEDIFTEAFF
>.|TRBV20-1|.|TRBJ1-2
TGCAGTGCTTCCCCAACAGGAAACTATGGCTACACCTTC
CSASPTGNYGYTF
>many|TRBV2|TRBD1|TRBJ1-6
TGTGCCAGCAGGCGGGGGACAGACGGATGGAATTCACCCCTCCACTTT
CASRRGTDGWNSPLHF
>few|TRBV18|TRBD1|TRBJ2-7
TGTGCCAGCTCACCGGACAGGGTCCTCGACGAGCAGTACTTC
CASSPDRVLDEQYF
>many|TRBV9|TRBD2|TRBJ2-1
TGTGCCAGCGAGGGCGGGAGAGGTGAGCAGTTCTTC
CASEGGRGEQFF